What follows is one TCR beta chain and its context. Its antigen remains unknown. An end of the junction differs from the germline gene, which may be a read error. This sample was included in a study of CD8+CD57+ T cells in acquired aplastic anemia. About the research overall: Recorded DNA amounts for sorted CD4+ and CD8+ cells had an average of around 3 ug. Healthy donors gave about 10.8 million reads on average for CD4+ cells. Whole-study results and caveats: Patients shared 25 to 35 CD8+ CDR3 sequences with controls.

CDR3 and TCR beta VDJ profiling relied on genomic DNA as the template. TCRdb re-called the reads with MiXCR, one entry per CDR3 protein. The data hold 400,000 to 450,000 distinct CDR3 sequences, with under 80% observed a single time. The germline V gene encodes CDR1 SGHVS and CDR2 FQNEAQ. The CDR3 sequence is 14 residues long. The sequenced sample was sorted CD4+, CD8+, or CD8+CD57+ T cells (not recorded which) from PBMCs. The chain uses TRBV7-8 and TRBJ1-6, with D uncertain. This clonotype was obtained from a human donor in good health, serving as a control. The CDR3, as DNA: TGTGCCAGCAGTGAACTCGCGGGATCTGGAGCTTTCTTCTTT. Amino acid sequence: CASSELAGSGAFFF. Full variable domain (missing parts from reference TRBV7-8 and TRBJ1-6): GAGVSQSPRYKVAKRGQDVALRCDPISGHVSLFWYQQALGQGPEFLTYFQNEAQLDKSGLPSDRFFAERPEGSVSTLKIQRTQQEDSAVYLCASSELAGSGAFFFGNGTRLTVT.